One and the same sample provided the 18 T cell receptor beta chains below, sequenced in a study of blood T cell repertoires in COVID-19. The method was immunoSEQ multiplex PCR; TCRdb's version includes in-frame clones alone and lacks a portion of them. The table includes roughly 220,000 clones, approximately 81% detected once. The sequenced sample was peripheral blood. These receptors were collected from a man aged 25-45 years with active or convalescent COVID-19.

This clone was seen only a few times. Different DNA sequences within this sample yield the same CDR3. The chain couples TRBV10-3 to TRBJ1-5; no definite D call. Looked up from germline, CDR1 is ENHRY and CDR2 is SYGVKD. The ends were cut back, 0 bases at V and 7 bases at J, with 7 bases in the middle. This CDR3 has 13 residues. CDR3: CAISESRGQPQHF. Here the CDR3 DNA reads TGTGCCATCAGTGAGTCACGAGGCCAGCCCCAGCATTTT.

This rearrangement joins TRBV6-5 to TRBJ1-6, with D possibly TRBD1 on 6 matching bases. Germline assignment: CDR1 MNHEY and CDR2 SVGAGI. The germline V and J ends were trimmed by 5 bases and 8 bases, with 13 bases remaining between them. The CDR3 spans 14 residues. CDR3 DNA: TGTGCCAGCAGTCGGACGTCAGGGGATTCACCCCTCCACTTT. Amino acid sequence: CASSRTSGDSPLHF.

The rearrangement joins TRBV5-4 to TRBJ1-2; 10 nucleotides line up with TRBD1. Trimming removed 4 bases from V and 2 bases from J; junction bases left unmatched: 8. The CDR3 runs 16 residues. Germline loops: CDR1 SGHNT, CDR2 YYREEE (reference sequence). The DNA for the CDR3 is TGTGCCAGCAGCCCCCGGGACAGGGGAGGCAACTATGGCTACACCTTC. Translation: CASSPRDRGGNYGYTF.

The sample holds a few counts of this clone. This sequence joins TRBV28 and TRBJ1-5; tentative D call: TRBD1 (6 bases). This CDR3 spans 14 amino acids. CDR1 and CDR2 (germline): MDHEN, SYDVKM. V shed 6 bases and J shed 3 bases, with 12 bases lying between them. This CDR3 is CASRPGQFNQPQHF. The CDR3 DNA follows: TGTGCCAGCAGACCAGGACAGTTCAATCAGCCCCAGCATTTT.

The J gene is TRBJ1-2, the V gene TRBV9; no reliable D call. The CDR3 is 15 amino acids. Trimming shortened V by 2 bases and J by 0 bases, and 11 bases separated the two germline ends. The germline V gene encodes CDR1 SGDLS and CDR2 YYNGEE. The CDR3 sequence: CASSVVGQANYGYTF. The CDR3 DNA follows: TGTGCCAGCAGCGTTGTTGGCCAAGCTAACTATGGCTACACCTTC. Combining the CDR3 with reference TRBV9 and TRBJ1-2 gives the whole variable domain DSGVTQTPKHLITATGQRVTLRCSPRSGDLSVYWYQQSLDQGLQFLIQYYNGEERAKGNILERFSAQQFPDLHSELNLSSLELGDSALYFCASSVVGQANYGYTFGSGTRLTVV.

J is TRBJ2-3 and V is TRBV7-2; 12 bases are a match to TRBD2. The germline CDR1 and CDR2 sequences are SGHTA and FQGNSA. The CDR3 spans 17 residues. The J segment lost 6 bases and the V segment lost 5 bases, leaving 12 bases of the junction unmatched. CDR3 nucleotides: TGTGCCAGCAGCAATGGGGCTAGCGGGGGGGTAATGGATACGCAGTATTTT. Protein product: CASSNGASGGVMDTQYF.

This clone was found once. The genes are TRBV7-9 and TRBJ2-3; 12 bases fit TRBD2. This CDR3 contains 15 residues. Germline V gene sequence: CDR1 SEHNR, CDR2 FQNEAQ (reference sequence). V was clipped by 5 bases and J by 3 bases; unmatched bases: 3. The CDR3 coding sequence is TGTGCCAGCAGCATCACTAGCGGGAGGACAGATACGCAGTATTTT. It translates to CASSITSGRTDTQYF. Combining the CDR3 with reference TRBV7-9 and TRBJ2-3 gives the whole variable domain DTGVSQNPRHKITKRGQNVTFRCDPISEHNRLYWYRQTLGQGPEFLTYFQNEAQLEKSRLLSDRFSAERPKGSFSTLEIQRTEQGDSAMYLCASSITSGRTDTQYFGPGTRLTVL.

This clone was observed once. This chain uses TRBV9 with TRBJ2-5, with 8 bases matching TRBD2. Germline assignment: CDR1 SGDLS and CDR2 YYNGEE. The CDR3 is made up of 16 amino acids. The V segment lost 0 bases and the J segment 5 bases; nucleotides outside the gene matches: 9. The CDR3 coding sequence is TGTGCCAGCAGCGTAGAAGCTAGCGGGTTTTACGAGACCCAGTACTTC. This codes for CASSVEASGFYETQYF.

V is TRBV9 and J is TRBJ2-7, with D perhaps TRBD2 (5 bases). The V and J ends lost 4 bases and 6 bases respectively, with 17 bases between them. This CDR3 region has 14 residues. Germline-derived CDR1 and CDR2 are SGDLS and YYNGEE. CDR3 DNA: TGTGCCAGCAGCCAGGAGGCGGTTGTTATCGAGCAGTACTTC. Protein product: CASSQEAVVIEQYF.

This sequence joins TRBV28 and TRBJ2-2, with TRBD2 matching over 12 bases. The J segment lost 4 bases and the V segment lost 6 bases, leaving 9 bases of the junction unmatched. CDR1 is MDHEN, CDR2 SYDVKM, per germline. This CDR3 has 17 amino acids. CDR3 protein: CASSRGLAGLITGELFF. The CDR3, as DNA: TGTGCCAGCAGCCGAGGACTAGCGGGGTTAATCACCGGGGAGCTGTTTTTT.

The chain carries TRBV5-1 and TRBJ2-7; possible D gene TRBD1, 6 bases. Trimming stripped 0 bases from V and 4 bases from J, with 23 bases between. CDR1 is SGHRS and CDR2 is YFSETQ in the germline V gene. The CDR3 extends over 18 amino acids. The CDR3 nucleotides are TGCGCCAGCAGCTTGGAGGGGCCACAGGGTGGGAGAAGGTACGAGCAGTACTTC. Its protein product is CASSLEGPQGGRRYEQYF. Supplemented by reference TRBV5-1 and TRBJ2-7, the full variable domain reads KAGVTQTPRYLIKTRGQQVTLSCSPISGHRSVSWYQQTPGQGLQFLFEYFSETQRNKGNFPGRFSGRQFSNSRSEMNVSTLELGDSALYLCASSLEGPQGGRRYEQYFGPGTRLTVT.

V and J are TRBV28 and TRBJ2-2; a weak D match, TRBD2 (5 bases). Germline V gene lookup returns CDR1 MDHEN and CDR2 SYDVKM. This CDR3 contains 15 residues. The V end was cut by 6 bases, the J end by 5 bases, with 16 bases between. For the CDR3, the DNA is TGTGCCAGCAGCTCCTCACCGCTAGCAACCGGGGAGCTGTTTTTT. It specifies CASSSSPLATGELFF.

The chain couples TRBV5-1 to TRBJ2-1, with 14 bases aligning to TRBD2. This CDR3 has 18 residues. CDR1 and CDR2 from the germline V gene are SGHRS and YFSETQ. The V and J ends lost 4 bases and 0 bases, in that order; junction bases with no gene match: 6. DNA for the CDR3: TGCGCCAGCAGCCTATGGACTAGCGGGGGGCACTCCTACAATGAGCAGTTCTTC. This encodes CASSLWTSGGHSYNEQFF.

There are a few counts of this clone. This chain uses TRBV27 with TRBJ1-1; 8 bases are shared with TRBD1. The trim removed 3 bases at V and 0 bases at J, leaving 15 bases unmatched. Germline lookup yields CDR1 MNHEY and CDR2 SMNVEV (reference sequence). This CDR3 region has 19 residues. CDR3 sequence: CASSLRPITGTGLNTEAFF. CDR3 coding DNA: TGTGCCAGCAGTTTGCGACCCATAACCGGGACAGGCCTGAACACTGAAGCTTTCTTT.

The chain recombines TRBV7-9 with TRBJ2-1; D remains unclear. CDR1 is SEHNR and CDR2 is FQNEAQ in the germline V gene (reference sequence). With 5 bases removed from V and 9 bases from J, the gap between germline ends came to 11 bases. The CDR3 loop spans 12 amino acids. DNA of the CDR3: TGTGCCAGCAGCCCTGGCGCGGTTGAGCAGTTCTTC. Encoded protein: CASSPGAVEQFF.

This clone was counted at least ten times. Here the CDR3 reads CASSLGLANEQFF. Written as DNA, the CDR3 is TGTGCCAGCAGCTTAGGGCTAGCCAATGAGCAGTTCTTC. This chain joins TRBV7-7 and TRBJ2-1; tentative D call: TRBD2 (5 bases). Per germline, CDR1 SSHAT and CDR2 FNYEAQ (reference sequence). The CDR3 has 13 residues. Trimming shortened V by 1 base and J by 6 bases, and 7 bases separated the two germline ends.

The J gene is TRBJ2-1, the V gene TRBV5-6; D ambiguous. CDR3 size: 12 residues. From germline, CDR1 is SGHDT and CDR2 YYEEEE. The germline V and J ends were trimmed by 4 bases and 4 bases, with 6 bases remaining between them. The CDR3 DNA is TGTGCCAGCAGCCTAAAGTACAATGAGCAGTTCTTC. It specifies CASSLKYNEQFF.

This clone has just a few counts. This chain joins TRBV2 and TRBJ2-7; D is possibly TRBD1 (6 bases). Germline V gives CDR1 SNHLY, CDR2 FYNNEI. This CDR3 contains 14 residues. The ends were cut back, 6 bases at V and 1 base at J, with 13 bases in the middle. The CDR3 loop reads CASSRRTESYEQYF. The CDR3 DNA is TGTGCCAGCAGCCGAAGGACAGAGTCCTACGAGCAGTACTTC. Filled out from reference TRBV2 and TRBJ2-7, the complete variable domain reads EPEVTQTPSHQVTQMGQEVILRCVPISNHLYFYWYRQILGQKVEFLVSFYNNEISEKSEIFDDQFSVERPDGSNFTLKIRSTKLEDSAMYFCASSRRTESYEQYFGPGTRLTVT.